These T cell receptor beta chains were read from a single sample in a study of Ad26.COV2.S vaccination and SARS-CoV-2 variants. Assay: immunoSEQ multiplex PCR; the TCRdb copy retains only in-frame clones and omits some. The sample includes around 320,000 clones, approximately 80% of them seen just once. Source: peripheral blood, taken in a trial of Ad26.COV2.S vaccine versus placebo. The receptors shown here come from a person between 18 and 65 years old who received the Ad26.COV2.S COVID-19 vaccine or a placebo. CDR3s include the opening cysteine and the closing phenylalanine or tryptophan. Each record gives: V gene, CDR3 length, J gene, clone size, D gene, CDR3 protein, CDR3 DNA. The D gene is left open where the match is weak. Clone size is shown for a subset of rows, as once, few, many or a class of expanded clone.

V gene: TRBV5-1; CDR3 length: 15; J gene: TRBJ2-1; clone size: .; D gene: TRBD2; CDR3 protein: CASSYTSGMVNEQFF; CDR3 DNA: TGCGCCAGCAGCTATACTAGCGGAATGGTCAATGAGCAGTTCTTC
V gene: TRBV5-1; CDR3 length: 17; J gene: TRBJ2-2; clone size: .; D gene: TRBD2; CDR3 protein: CASSPSLLAGRTGELFF; CDR3 DNA: TGCGCCAGCAGCCCTTCCCTACTAGCGGGGCGGACCGGGGAGCTGTTTTTT
V gene: TRBV21-1; CDR3 length: 11; J gene: TRBJ2-1; clone size: few; D gene: .; CDR3 protein: CASRSGREQFF; CDR3 DNA: TGTGCCAGCAGGTCTGGGCGGGAGCAGTTCTTC
V gene: TRBV9; CDR3 length: 14; J gene: TRBJ1-1; clone size: .; D gene: .; CDR3 protein: CASSVGAGVGEAFF; CDR3 DNA: TGTGCCAGCAGCGTAGGCGCAGGGGTGGGGGAAGCTTTCTTT
V gene: TRBV7-9; CDR3 length: 16; J gene: TRBJ2-3; clone size: .; D gene: .; CDR3 protein: CASNPTEATSTDTQYF; CDR3 DNA: TGTGCCAGCAACCCGACTGAAGCCACTAGCACAGATACGCAGTATTTT
V gene: TRBV12-3/TRBV12-4; CDR3 length: 13; J gene: TRBJ2-2; clone size: .; D gene: .; CDR3 protein: CASSLVGAGELFF; CDR3 DNA: TGTGCCAGCAGTTTAGTGGGGGCCGGGGAGCTGTTTTTT
V gene: TRBV3-1/TRBV3-2; CDR3 length: 14; J gene: TRBJ2-7; clone size: .; D gene: TRBD2; CDR3 protein: CASRESGGAYEQYF; CDR3 DNA: TGTGCCAGCAGAGAGAGCGGGGGGGCCTACGAGCAGTACTTC
V gene: TRBV24-1; CDR3 length: 11; J gene: TRBJ1-2; clone size: few; D gene: TRBD1; CDR3 protein: CAARQGYGYTF; CDR3 DNA: TGTGCCGCCAGACAGGGCTATGGCTACACCTTC
V gene: TRBV9; CDR3 length: 14; J gene: TRBJ2-5; clone size: .; D gene: TRBD1; CDR3 protein: CASSVARGQETQYF; CDR3 DNA: TGTGCCAGCAGCGTAGCCAGGGGGCAAGAGACCCAGTACTTC
V gene: TRBV16; CDR3 length: 12; J gene: TRBJ1-1; clone size: once; D gene: .; CDR3 protein: CASSPNPVLAFF; CDR3 DNA: TGTGCCAGCAGCCCTAACCCTGTGTTGGCTTTCTTT
V gene: TRBV6-6; CDR3 length: 14; J gene: TRBJ1-4; clone size: .; D gene: TRBD1; CDR3 protein: CASSLTGRGEKLFF; CDR3 DNA: TGTGCCAGCAGCCTGACAGGGAGAGGAGAAAAACTGTTTTTT
V gene: TRBV10-2; CDR3 length: 15; J gene: TRBJ2-5; clone size: .; D gene: TRBD2; CDR3 protein: CASRGTSGGMKTQYF; CDR3 DNA: TGCGCCAGCAGGGGGACTAGCGGGGGGATGAAGACCCAGTACTTC
V gene: TRBV28; CDR3 length: 12; J gene: TRBJ1-2; clone size: .; D gene: TRBD1; CDR3 protein: CASSQGQRDYTF; CDR3 DNA: TGTGCCAGCAGCCAGGGACAGCGAGACTACACCTTC
V gene: TRBV19; CDR3 length: 15; J gene: TRBJ2-7; clone size: .; D gene: .; CDR3 protein: CASSKRAHRNNEQYF; CDR3 DNA: TGTGCCAGTAGTAAACGGGCACACAGGAATAACGAGCAGTACTTC
V gene: TRBV7-3; CDR3 length: 13; J gene: TRBJ1-1; clone size: once; D gene: .; CDR3 protein: CASSLRGGEEAFF; CDR3 DNA: TGTGCCAGCAGCTTAAGGGGGGGCGAAGAAGCTTTCTTT
V gene: TRBV9; CDR3 length: 17; J gene: TRBJ1-3; clone size: .; D gene: .; CDR3 protein: CASSRQIGEKAGNTIYF; CDR3 DNA: TGTGCCAGCAGCCGTCAAATCGGGGAAAAAGCTGGAAACACCATATATTTT
V gene: TRBV19; CDR3 length: 17; J gene: TRBJ1-5; clone size: .; D gene: .; CDR3 protein: CASSSPSGRGYDQPQHF; CDR3 DNA: TGTGCCAGTAGTTCCCCGTCGGGCAGGGGATACGATCAGCCCCAGCATTTT
V gene: TRBV18; CDR3 length: 11; J gene: TRBJ1-2; clone size: .; D gene: .; CDR3 protein: CASWDPHGYTF; CDR3 DNA: TGTGCCAGCTGGGACCCTCATGGCTACACCTTC
V gene: TRBV5-1; CDR3 length: 16; J gene: TRBJ1-2; clone size: .; D gene: TRBD1; CDR3 protein: CASSRGTGQGGVGYTF; CDR3 DNA: TGCGCCAGCAGCCGGGGGACCGGACAGGGAGGAGTGGGCTACACCTTC
V gene: TRBV7-6; CDR3 length: 14; J gene: TRBJ2-5; clone size: .; D gene: .; CDR3 protein: CASSNGQNQETQYF; CDR3 DNA: TGTGCCAGCAGCAACGGACAGAACCAAGAGACCCAGTACTTC
V gene: TRBV15; CDR3 length: 14; J gene: TRBJ1-2; clone size: .; D gene: .; CDR3 protein: CATSRDYQGSGYTF; CDR3 DNA: TGTGCCACCAGCAGAGATTACCAGGGTTCGGGCTACACCTTC
V gene: TRBV12-3/TRBV12-4; CDR3 length: 13; J gene: TRBJ1-5; clone size: once; D gene: .; CDR3 protein: CASSNRGNQPQHF; CDR3 DNA: TGTGCCAGCAGCAACCGGGGGAATCAGCCCCAGCATTTT
V gene: TRBV4-2; CDR3 length: 16; J gene: TRBJ1-2; clone size: .; D gene: .; CDR3 protein: CASSQDTNKANYGYTF; CDR3 DNA: TGTGCCAGCAGCCAAGACACCAATAAGGCTAACTATGGCTACACCTTC
V gene: TRBV5-1; CDR3 length: 15; J gene: TRBJ2-2; clone size: .; D gene: .; CDR3 protein: CASSSHRVKTGELFF; CDR3 DNA: TGCGCCAGCAGCTCACACAGGGTTAAAACCGGGGAGCTGTTTTTT
V gene: TRBV27; CDR3 length: 11; J gene: TRBJ2-4; clone size: .; D gene: .; CDR3 protein: CASSFLGVQYF; CDR3 DNA: TGTGCCAGCAGTTTCCTAGGGGTTCAGTACTTC
V gene: TRBV5-1; CDR3 length: 14; J gene: TRBJ2-5; clone size: .; D gene: .; CDR3 protein: CASSSRQIQETQYF; CDR3 DNA: TGCGCCAGCAGCTCAAGACAGATACAAGAGACCCAGTACTTC
V gene: TRBV25-1; CDR3 length: 15; J gene: TRBJ1-3; clone size: .; D gene: .; CDR3 protein: CASSEVAFSGNTIYF; CDR3 DNA: TGTGCCAGCAGTGAAGTCGCGTTCTCTGGAAACACCATATATTTT
V gene: TRBV11-2; CDR3 length: 13; J gene: TRBJ2-7; clone size: .; D gene: .; CDR3 protein: CASSLVKPYEQYF; CDR3 DNA: TGTGCCAGCAGCTTAGTGAAACCCTACGAGCAGTACTTC
V gene: TRBV12-3/TRBV12-4; CDR3 length: 13; J gene: TRBJ1-1; clone size: .; D gene: .; CDR3 protein: CASSLQGRTEAFF; CDR3 DNA: TGTGCCAGCAGTTTGCAGGGGAGGACTGAAGCTTTCTTT
V gene: TRBV11-2; CDR3 length: 13; J gene: TRBJ2-7; clone size: .; D gene: .; CDR3 protein: CASSSAGSYEQYF; CDR3 DNA: TGTGCCAGCAGCTCTGCGGGCTCCTACGAGCAGTACTTC
V gene: TRBV18; CDR3 length: 15; J gene: TRBJ2-7; clone size: .; D gene: .; CDR3 protein: CASSTSGELGYEQYF; CDR3 DNA: TGTGCCAGCTCAACTTCCGGAGAGCTAGGCTACGAGCAGTACTTC
V gene: TRBV4-1; CDR3 length: 14; J gene: TRBJ1-1; clone size: .; D gene: TRBD1; CDR3 protein: CASSGGRRGREAFF; CDR3 DNA: TGCGCCAGCAGCGGGGGTCGGAGGGGGCGCGAAGCTTTCTTT
V gene: TRBV5-1; CDR3 length: 17; J gene: TRBJ2-7; clone size: .; D gene: TRBD1; CDR3 protein: CASSRPGKTGGRYEQYF; CDR3 DNA: TGCGCCAGCAGCAGACCCGGGAAAACAGGGGGCAGGTACGAGCAGTACTTC
V gene: TRBV28; CDR3 length: 16; J gene: TRBJ2-5; clone size: .; D gene: .; CDR3 protein: CASSLRLTHGGETQYF; CDR3 DNA: TGTGCCAGCAGTTTAAGATTGACCCACGGGGGCGAGACCCAGTACTTC
V gene: TRBV5-1; CDR3 length: 13; J gene: TRBJ1-2; clone size: .; D gene: .; CDR3 protein: CASGEGGRSGYTF; CDR3 DNA: TGCGCCAGCGGTGAGGGAGGGCGAAGTGGCTACACCTTC
V gene: TRBV14; CDR3 length: 15; J gene: TRBJ1-4; clone size: .; D gene: .; CDR3 protein: CASSQEAGANEKLFF; CDR3 DNA: TGTGCCAGCAGCCAAGAGGCGGGGGCTAATGAAAAACTGTTTTTT
V gene: TRBV5-4; CDR3 length: 13; J gene: TRBJ2-1; clone size: once; D gene: .; CDR3 protein: CASSADRNNEQFF; CDR3 DNA: TGTGCCAGCAGCGCGGACCGTAACAATGAGCAGTTCTTC
V gene: TRBV9; CDR3 length: 15; J gene: TRBJ2-5; clone size: .; D gene: TRBD2; CDR3 protein: CASSALGGAAETQYF; CDR3 DNA: TGTGCCAGCAGCGCCCTCGGGGGGGCCGCAGAGACCCAGTACTTC
V gene: TRBV28; CDR3 length: 12; J gene: TRBJ2-7; clone size: .; D gene: .; CDR3 protein: CASLQGSYEQYF; CDR3 DNA: TGTGCCAGCCTGCAGGGCAGCTACGAGCAGTACTTC
V gene: TRBV18; CDR3 length: 13; J gene: TRBJ2-4; clone size: .; D gene: .; CDR3 protein: CATSGSGRNIQYF; CDR3 DNA: TGTGCCACTTCAGGGTCCGGCAGAAACATTCAGTACTTC
V gene: TRBV4-2; CDR3 length: 13; J gene: TRBJ1-1; clone size: .; D gene: .; CDR3 protein: CASSQLSGQKAFF; CDR3 DNA: TGTGCCAGCAGCCAGCTATCAGGTCAGAAAGCTTTCTTT
V gene: TRBV28; CDR3 length: 11; J gene: TRBJ1-2; clone size: .; D gene: .; CDR3 protein: CASTRTYGYTF; CDR3 DNA: TGTGCCAGCACCAGAACCTATGGCTACACCTTC
V gene: TRBV5-1; CDR3 length: 16; J gene: TRBJ2-5; clone size: .; D gene: .; CDR3 protein: CASSLGFLEGEETQYF; CDR3 DNA: TGCGCCAGCAGCTTGGGCTTTCTTGAGGGGGAAGAGACCCAGTACTTC
V gene: TRBV5-5; CDR3 length: 14; J gene: TRBJ1-2; clone size: once; D gene: .; CDR3 protein: CASSLIDRLYGYTF; CDR3 DNA: TGTGCCAGCAGCCTGATCGACAGACTCTATGGCTACACCTTC
V gene: TRBV4-1; CDR3 length: 15; J gene: TRBJ2-4; clone size: .; D gene: .; CDR3 protein: CASSQVTRGKNIQYF; CDR3 DNA: TGCGCCAGCAGCCAAGTCACCAGGGGTAAAAACATTCAGTACTTC
V gene: TRBV6-1; CDR3 length: 13; J gene: TRBJ1-1; clone size: .; D gene: .; CDR3 protein: CASSDQGNTEAFF; CDR3 DNA: TGTGCCAGCAGTGATCAGGGGAACACTGAAGCTTTCTTT
V gene: TRBV10-2; CDR3 length: 14; J gene: TRBJ2-7; clone size: .; D gene: TRBD2; CDR3 protein: CASRADSGYYEQYF; CDR3 DNA: TGCGCCAGCAGGGCGGATAGCGGGTACTACGAGCAGTACTTC
V gene: TRBV18; CDR3 length: 16; J gene: TRBJ1-1; clone size: .; D gene: .; CDR3 protein: CASSPRPREGGTEAFF; CDR3 DNA: TGTGCCAGCTCACCAAGACCTAGGGAGGGAGGTACTGAAGCTTTCTTT